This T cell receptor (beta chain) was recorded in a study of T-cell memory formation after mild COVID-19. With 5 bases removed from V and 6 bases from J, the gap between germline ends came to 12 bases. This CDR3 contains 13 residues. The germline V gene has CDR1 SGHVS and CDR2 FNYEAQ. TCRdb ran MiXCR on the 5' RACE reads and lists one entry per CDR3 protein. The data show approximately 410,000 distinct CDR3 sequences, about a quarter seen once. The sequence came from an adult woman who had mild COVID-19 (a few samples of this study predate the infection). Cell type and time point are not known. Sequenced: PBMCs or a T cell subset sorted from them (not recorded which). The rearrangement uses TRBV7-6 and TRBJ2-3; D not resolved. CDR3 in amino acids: CASSDGLTDTQYF. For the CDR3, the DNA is TGTGCCAGCAGCGACGGGTTGACGGATACGCAGTATTTT.